Following are 21 T cell receptor beta chains from one sample sequenced in a study of blood T cells in healthy people across ages. With a J-beta primer mix and a sample-barcoded 5' primer, a second PCR ran about 7 to 11 cycles. TCRdb reprocessed the 5' RACE reads with MiXCR, giving one entry per CDR3 protein. Seen here are 540,000 or so distinct CDR3 sequences, under 55% observed once, and the top ten hold about 22%. Sequenced material: blood. The source is a man at least 80 years old in good health.

The rearrangement links TRBV6-5 to TRBJ2-3, with 8 bases identical to TRBD2. Germline values: CDR1 MNHEY, CDR2 SVGAGI. This CDR3 contains 16 residues. The V and J ends lost 8 bases and 2 bases, in that order; junction bases with no gene match: 12. CDR3 residues: CASSHLMRGVTDTQYF. CDR3 nucleotides: TGTGCCAGCTCCCACCTGATGCGGGGGGTCACAGATACGCAGTATTTT.

This chain links TRBV10-3 with TRBJ2-7; 7 bases agree with TRBD1. V gave up 3 bases and J gave up 2 bases; unmatched junction bases: 4. This CDR3 is 14 amino acids long. Germline lookup yields CDR1 ENHRY and CDR2 SYGVKD. The CDR3, as DNA: TGTGCCATCAGTGAAAGGGGGACAGCCTACGAGCAGTACTTC. It yields the protein CAISERGTAYEQYF.

This clonotype has a handful of counts. This rearrangement joins TRBV21-1 to TRBJ2-4; TRBD1, the D gene given by the table, was not confirmed from the DNA. TRBV21-1 is assigned pseudogene status. This CDR3 is 17 amino acids long. CDR3 loop: CASSKGRGDLGKNIQYF. Written as DNA, the CDR3 is TGTGCCAGCAGCAAAGGTCGGGGGGATCTAGGCAAAAACATTCAGTACTTC.

The J gene is TRBJ2-1, the V gene TRBV28; perhaps TRBD2 as D (6 bases). Between the trimmed V and J ends, which lost 4 bases and 10 bases, there was a span of 14 bases. In germline, CDR1 is MDHEN, CDR2 SYDVKM. The CDR3 covers 13 residues. CDR3 region: CASSSGLRMEQFF. The DNA of the CDR3 is TGTGCCAGCAGTTCGGGACTCCGAATGGAGCAGTTCTTC.

V gene TRBV7-9 combines with J gene TRBJ2-7; D possibly corresponds to TRBD1 (12 bases). Germline assignment: CDR1 SEHNR and CDR2 FQNEAQ (reference sequence). Trimming removed 5 bases from V and 3 bases from J, with 32 bases in between. CDR3 length: 20 amino acids. DNA of the CDR3: TGTGCCAGCAGCCCGGGACAGGGGGCGCGAGCTAGCGGGAGGTTCTACGAGCAGTACTTC. Protein: CASSPGQGARASGRFYEQYF.

Only a few counts were recorded for this clonotype. The CDR3 bases are TGTGCCAGCAGCTCCGGGAGGGGAGTCTACGAGCAGTACTTC. Translation gives CASSSGRGVYEQYF. V and J are TRBV7-2 and TRBJ2-5; 8 nucleotides align to TRBD2. The J call could be wrong; TRBJ2-7 is a better fit for the DNA end. Germline V CDR1 and CDR2: SGHTA, FQGNSA. CDR3 length: 14 amino acids.

This clonotype was observed a few times. The chain employs TRBV7-9 and TRBJ2-3, with D perhaps TRBD1 or TRBD2 (5 bases each). V dropped 3 bases and J dropped 0 bases, with 22 bases sitting between them. The germline V gene has CDR1 SEHNR and CDR2 FQNEAQ (reference sequence). The CDR3 is 19 residues long. CDR3 residues: CASSFPLAGTAFSTDTQYF. In DNA, the CDR3 is TGTGCCAGCAGCTTCCCCCTAGCCGGGACCGCGTTTAGCACAGATACGCAGTATTTT.

This clonotype turned up a few times. This rearrangement joins TRBV7-2 to TRBJ2-1; D is possibly TRBD2 (5 bases). Germline V gene sequence: CDR1 SGHTA, CDR2 FQGNSA. V was cut by 1 base and J by 10 bases, with 8 bases left in between. The CDR3 is made up of 12 amino acids. CDR3 nucleotides: TGTGCCAGCAGCTTAGTTAGCGAGGAGCAGTTCTTC. This gives the protein CASSLVSEEQFF.

CDR3 sequence reads: CSARGGATDEKLFF. In DNA form, the CDR3 reads TGCAGTGCTAGAGGGGGGGCCACCGACGAAAAACTGTTTTTT. This chain uses TRBV20-1 with TRBJ1-4, with TRBD1 as a possible D gene (6 bases). Germline assignment: CDR1 DFQATT and CDR2 SNEGSKA (reference sequence). Trimming removed 1 base from V and 8 bases from J, with 14 bases in between. The CDR3 is 14 amino acids.

This clonotype was counted a few times. This chain joins TRBV7-3 and TRBJ1-6; TRBD1 aligns across 7 bases. This CDR3 spans 15 amino acids. After removal of 9 bases from V and 4 bases from J, the junction contained 9 bases not matched to a gene. Per the germline V gene, CDR1 is SGHTA and CDR2 is FQGTGA. The CDR3 DNA reads as TGTGCCAGGGAGGACAGGCCGATGTATAATTCACCCCTCCACTTT. Its protein product is CAREDRPMYNSPLHF.

This clonotype was seen more than once but under ten times. The chain joins TRBV7-9 to TRBJ1-4; 8 bases are shared with TRBD1. CDR1 SEHNR and CDR2 FQNEAQ come from the germline V gene (reference sequence). J was trimmed by 7 bases and V by 5 bases; bases with no gene match: 9. There are 15 residues in the CDR3. The chain's CDR3 is CASSLFRDRGEKLFF. The CDR3 nucleotides are TGTGCCAGCAGCCTATTCCGAGACAGGGGTGAAAAACTGTTTTTT.

The chain combines TRBV27 with TRBJ2-7, with D perhaps TRBD2 (5 bases). The V and J ends lost 6 bases and 3 bases respectively, with 15 bases between them. Germline CDR1 is MNHEY and CDR2 is SMNVEV (reference sequence). CDR3 length: 14 amino acids. CDR3 protein: CASSYRGPDYEQYF. CDR3 DNA: TGTGCCAGCAGCTACAGAGGGCCGGACTACGAGCAGTACTTC.

The chain recombines TRBV5-6 with TRBJ2-4; tentative D call: TRBD2 (7 bases). Germline CDR1 reads SGHDT; CDR2 reads YYEEEE. This CDR3 spans 19 amino acids. V lost 0 bases and J 1 base, leaving 20 bases between the germline ends. The CDR3 nucleotides are TGTGCCAGCAGCTTGGACGGCCGGCTCGGGGGGCCGGCCAAAAACATTCAGTACTTC. Its protein is CASSLDGRLGGPAKNIQYF.

A few counts support this clonotype. Given a much more abundant clone one base away, this may be a read error. The V and J genes are TRBV9 and TRBJ2-5, with 10 bases matching TRBD2. The V and J ends lost 2 bases and 11 bases, in that order; junction bases with no gene match: 12. Germline CDR1 is SGDLS and CDR2 is YYNGEE. The CDR3 has 15 amino acids. For the CDR3, the DNA is TGTGCCAGCAGCGTTGGATTAGCGGGGGGAAATGAGCAGTACTTC. Its protein is CASSVGLAGGNEQYF.

The V and J genes are TRBV28 and TRBJ1-5; D gene ambiguous. The CDR3 contains 14 residues. Germline values: CDR1 MDHEN, CDR2 SYDVKM. V was cut by 4 bases and J by 8 bases, with 15 bases left in between. CDR3 residues: CASSSRSSVEPQHF. DNA for the CDR3: TGTGCCAGCAGTTCGCGATCATCCGTGGAGCCCCAGCATTTT.

The chain carries TRBV6-6 and TRBJ2-1; TRBD2 might be the D (5 bases). Germline V lookup: CDR1 MNHNY, CDR2 SVGAGI (reference sequence). The V end was cut by 6 bases, the J end by 7 bases, with 22 bases between. This CDR3 is built from 16 residues. CDR3 in DNA: TGTGCCAGCAGCTTGTGGGGAGCAGAAGATCGGAATGAGCAGTTCTTC. Translated, it gives CASSLWGAEDRNEQFF.

The chain couples TRBV9 to TRBJ2-2, with D uncertain. CDR1 and CDR2 from the germline V gene are SGDLS and YYNGEE. Trimming cost V 6 bases and J 8 bases, with 17 bases left between them. The CDR3 totals 14 residues. CDR3 region: CASNRQDVNGELFF. The CDR3 coding sequence is TGTGCCAGCAATCGGCAGGATGTTAATGGGGAGCTGTTTTTT.

This chain links TRBV4-3 with TRBJ2-5, with 11 bases aligning to TRBD1. The DNA matches TRBJ2-7 better at its end, which makes the J call doubtful. This CDR3 has 16 residues. Germline V gene lookup returns CDR1 LGHNA and CDR2 YSLEER. DNA of the CDR3: TGCGCCAGCAGCCAATCGTGGGGACAGGGGGCCTACGAGCAGTACTTC. Residues: CASSQSWGQGAYEQYF.

This clonotype was observed a few times. The V call is TRBV29-1, the J call TRBJ2-3; D possibly corresponds to TRBD1 (5 bases). V was cut by 6 bases and J by 3 bases, with 22 bases left in between. This CDR3 comprises 16 residues. CDR1 and CDR2 (germline): SQVTM, ANQGSEA. The CDR3 region has the DNA TGCAGCGTCGAAAGCCCGAGGCAGGGCTGGACAGATACGCAGTATTTT. This translates into CSVESPRQGWTDTQYF.

The rearrangement uses TRBV20-1 and TRBJ1-4; 10 positions match TRBD1. The CDR3 is 16 amino acids. In germline, CDR1 is DFQATT, CDR2 SNEGSKA (reference sequence). The trim removed 5 bases at V and 8 bases at J, leaving 14 bases unmatched. CDR3 coding DNA: TGCAGTGCTGACCGGGACAGGGGTGCTTTTGGGGAAAAACTGTTTTTT. Amino acid sequence: CSADRDRGAFGEKLFF.

The chain couples TRBV7-9 to TRBJ2-5; D not resolved. Trimming took off 2 bases at V and 5 bases at J, with 9 bases between the two ends. Germline V lookup: CDR1 SEHNR, CDR2 FQNEAQ (reference sequence). There are 13 residues in the CDR3. CDR3 residues: CASSLNGVETQYF. Written as DNA, the CDR3 is TGTGCCAGCAGCTTAAACGGTGTGGAGACCCAGTACTTC. Full variable domain (rest looked up from reference TRBV7-9 and TRBJ2-5): DTGVSQNPRHKITKRGQNVTFRCDPISEHNRLYWYRQTLGQGPEFLTYFQNEAQLEKSRLLSDRFSAERPKGSFSTLEIQRTEQGDSAMYLCASSLNGVETQYFGPGTRLLVL.